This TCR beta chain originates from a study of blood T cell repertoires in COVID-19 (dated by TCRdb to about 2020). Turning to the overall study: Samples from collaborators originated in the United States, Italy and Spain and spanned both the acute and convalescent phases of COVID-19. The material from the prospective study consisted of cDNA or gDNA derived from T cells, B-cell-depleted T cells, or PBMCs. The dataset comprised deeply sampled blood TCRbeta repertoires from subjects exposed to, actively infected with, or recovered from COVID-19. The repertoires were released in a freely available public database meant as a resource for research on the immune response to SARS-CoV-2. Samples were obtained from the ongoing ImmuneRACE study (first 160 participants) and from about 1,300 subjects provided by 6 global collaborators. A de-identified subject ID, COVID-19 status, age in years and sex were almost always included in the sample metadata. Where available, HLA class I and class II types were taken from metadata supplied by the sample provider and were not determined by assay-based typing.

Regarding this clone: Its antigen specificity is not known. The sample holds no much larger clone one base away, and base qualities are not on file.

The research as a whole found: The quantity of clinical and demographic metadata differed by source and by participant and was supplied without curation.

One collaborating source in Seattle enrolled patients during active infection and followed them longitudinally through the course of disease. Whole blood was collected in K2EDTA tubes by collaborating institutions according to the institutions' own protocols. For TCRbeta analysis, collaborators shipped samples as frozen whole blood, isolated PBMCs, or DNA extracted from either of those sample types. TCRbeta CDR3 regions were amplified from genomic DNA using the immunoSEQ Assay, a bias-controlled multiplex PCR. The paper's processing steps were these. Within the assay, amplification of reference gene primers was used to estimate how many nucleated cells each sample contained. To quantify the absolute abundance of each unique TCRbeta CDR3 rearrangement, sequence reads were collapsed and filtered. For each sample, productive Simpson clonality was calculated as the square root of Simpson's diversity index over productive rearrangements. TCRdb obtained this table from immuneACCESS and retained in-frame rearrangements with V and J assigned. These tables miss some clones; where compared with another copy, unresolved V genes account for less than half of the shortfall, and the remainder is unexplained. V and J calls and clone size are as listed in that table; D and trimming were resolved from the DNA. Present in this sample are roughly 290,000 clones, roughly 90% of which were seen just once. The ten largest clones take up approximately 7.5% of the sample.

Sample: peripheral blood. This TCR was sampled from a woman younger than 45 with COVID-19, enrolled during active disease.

CDR3 region: CAWTGTGDGYTF. The sequenced DNA: TGTGCCTGGACAGGGACAGGGGATGGCTACACCTTC. The chain uses TRBV30 and TRBJ1-2; 10 of the junction bases match TRBD1. From the germline V gene (reference sequence), CDR1 is GTSNPN and CDR2 is SVGIG. The germline V end is reduced by 4 bases and the J end by 6 bases; junction bases left unmatched: 2. From its cysteine to its phenylalanine, the CDR3 spans 12 amino acids. CDR3 DNA only is kept here, 36 bases in frame from base 1. Reference TRBV30 and TRBJ1-2 genes cover what lies past the CDR3, so the full variable domain is SQTIHQWPATLVQPVGSPLSLECTVEGTSNPNLYWYRQAAGRGLQLLFYSVGIGQISSEVPQNLSASRPQDRQFILSSKKLLLSDSGFYLCAWTGTGDGYTFGSGTRLTVV.